This T cell receptor beta chain is drawn from a study of blood T cell repertoires in COVID-19. Losses at the gene ends were 5 bases for V and 5 bases for J; bases not matched to a gene: 15. The CDR3 is 17 amino acids. Germline V lookup: CDR1 SGHTS, CDR2 YDEGEE. This clone has a single count. Profiling relied on immunoSEQ multiplex PCR, and the TCRdb table lists in-frame clones only, not all of them. The data show under 300,000 clones, roughly 87% seen once. The source is a woman aged 25 to 39 who had recovered from COVID-19. The chain is built from TRBV5-8 and TRBJ2-7, with TRBD1 matching over 11 bases. The sequenced material came from PBMCs or T cells enriched from blood (not recorded which). The CDR3 spells CASSPDRGRFTVHEQYF. DNA of the CDR3: TGTGCCAGCAGTCCGGACAGGGGGCGATTTACGGTCCACGAGCAGTACTTC.